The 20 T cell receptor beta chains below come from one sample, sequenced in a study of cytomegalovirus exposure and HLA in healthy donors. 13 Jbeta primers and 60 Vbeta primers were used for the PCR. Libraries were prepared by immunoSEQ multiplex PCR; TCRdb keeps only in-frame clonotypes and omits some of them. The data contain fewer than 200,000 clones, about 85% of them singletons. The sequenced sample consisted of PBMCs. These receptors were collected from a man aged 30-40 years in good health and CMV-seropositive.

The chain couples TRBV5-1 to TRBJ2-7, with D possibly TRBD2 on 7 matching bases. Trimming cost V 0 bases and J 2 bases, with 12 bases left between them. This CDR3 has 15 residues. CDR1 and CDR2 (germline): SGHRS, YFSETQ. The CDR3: CASSLGGEGAYEQYF. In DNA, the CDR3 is TGCGCCAGCAGCTTGGGTGGGGAGGGGGCCTACGAGCAGTACTTC.

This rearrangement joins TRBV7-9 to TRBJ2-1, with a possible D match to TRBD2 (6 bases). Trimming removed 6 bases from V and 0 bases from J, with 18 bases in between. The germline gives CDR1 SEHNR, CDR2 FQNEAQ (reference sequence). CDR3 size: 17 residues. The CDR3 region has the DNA TGTGCCAGCAGTCGCGGGACTCGCTTTTCCTCCTACAATGAGCAGTTCTTC. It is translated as CASSRGTRFSSYNEQFF.

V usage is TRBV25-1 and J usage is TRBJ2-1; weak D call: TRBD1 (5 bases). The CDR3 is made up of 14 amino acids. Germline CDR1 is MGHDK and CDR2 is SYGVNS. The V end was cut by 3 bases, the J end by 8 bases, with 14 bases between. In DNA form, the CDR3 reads TGTGCCAGCAGTGACCCCAGGGCAGCCGATGAGCAGTTCTTC. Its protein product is CASSDPRAADEQFF.

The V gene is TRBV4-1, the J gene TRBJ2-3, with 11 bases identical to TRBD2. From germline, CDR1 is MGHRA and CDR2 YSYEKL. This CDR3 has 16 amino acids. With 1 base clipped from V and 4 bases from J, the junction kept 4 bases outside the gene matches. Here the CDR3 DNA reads TGCGCCAGCAGCCAAGGGGCTAGCGGGAGGTCAGATACGCAGTATTTT. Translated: CASSQGASGRSDTQYF.

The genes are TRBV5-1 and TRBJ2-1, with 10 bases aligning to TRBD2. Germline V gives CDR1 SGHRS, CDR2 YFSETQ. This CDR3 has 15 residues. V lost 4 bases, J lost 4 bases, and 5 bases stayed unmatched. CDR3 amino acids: CASSRTSGAYNEQFF. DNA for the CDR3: TGCGCCAGCAGCCGGACTAGCGGAGCGTACAATGAGCAGTTCTTC.

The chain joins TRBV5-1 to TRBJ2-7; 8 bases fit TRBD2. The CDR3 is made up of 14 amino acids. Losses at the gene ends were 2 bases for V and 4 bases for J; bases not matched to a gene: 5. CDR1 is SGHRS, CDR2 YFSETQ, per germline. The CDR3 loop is CASSLAGDGYEQYF. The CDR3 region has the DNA TGCGCCAGCAGCTTAGCGGGAGATGGGTACGAGCAGTACTTC.

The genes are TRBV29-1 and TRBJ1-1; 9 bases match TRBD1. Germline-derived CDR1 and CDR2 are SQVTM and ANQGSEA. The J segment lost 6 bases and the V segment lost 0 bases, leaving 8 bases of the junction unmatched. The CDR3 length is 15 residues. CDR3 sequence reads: CSVEDHGQGIPEAFF. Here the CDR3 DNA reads TGCAGCGTTGAAGATCATGGACAGGGGATCCCTGAAGCTTTCTTT.

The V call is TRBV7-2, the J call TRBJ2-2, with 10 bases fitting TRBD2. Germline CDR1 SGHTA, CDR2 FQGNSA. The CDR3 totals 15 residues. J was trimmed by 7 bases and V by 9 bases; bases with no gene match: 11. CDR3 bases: TGTGCCAGTCTTCAGCGGGAGGGTACAGGCGGGGAGCTGTTTTTT. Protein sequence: CASLQREGTGGELFF.

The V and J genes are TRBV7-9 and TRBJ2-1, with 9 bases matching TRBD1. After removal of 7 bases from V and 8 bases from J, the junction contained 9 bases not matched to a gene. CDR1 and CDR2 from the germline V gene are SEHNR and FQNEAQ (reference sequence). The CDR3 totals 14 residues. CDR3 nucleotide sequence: TGTGCCAGCACCAGAGGGACAGGGTTGTATGAGCAGTTCTTC. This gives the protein CASTRGTGLYEQFF.

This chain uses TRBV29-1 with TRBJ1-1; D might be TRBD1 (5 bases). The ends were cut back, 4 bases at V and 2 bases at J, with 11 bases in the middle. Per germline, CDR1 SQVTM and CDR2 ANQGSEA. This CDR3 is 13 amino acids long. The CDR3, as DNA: TGCAGCGTTGGGGGCAGGACCAACACTGAAGCTTTCTTT. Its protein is CSVGGRTNTEAFF.

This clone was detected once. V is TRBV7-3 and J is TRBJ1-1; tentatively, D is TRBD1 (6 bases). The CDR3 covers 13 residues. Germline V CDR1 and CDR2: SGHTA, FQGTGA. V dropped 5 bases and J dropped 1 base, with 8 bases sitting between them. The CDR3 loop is CASSATGNTEAFF. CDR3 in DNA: TGTGCCAGCAGCGCGACAGGGAACACTGAAGCTTTCTTT.

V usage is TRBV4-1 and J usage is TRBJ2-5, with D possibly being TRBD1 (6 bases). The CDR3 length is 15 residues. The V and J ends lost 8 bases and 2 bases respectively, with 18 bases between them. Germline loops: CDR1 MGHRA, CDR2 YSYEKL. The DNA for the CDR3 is TGCGCCAGCTCCCCTGGACAGAGAACTCAAGAGACCCAGTACTTC. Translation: CASSPGQRTQETQYF.

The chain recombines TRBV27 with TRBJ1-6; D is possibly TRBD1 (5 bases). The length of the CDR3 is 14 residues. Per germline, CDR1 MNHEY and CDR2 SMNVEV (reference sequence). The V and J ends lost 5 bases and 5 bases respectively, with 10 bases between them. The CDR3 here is CASSRPRDNSPLHF. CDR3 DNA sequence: TGTGCCAGCAGTCGGCCCAGGGATAATTCACCCCTCCACTTT.

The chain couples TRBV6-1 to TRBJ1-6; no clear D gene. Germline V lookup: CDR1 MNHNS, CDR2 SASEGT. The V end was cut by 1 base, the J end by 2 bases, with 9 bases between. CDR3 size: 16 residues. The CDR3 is CASSEGLAAYNSPLHF. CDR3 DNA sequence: TGTGCCAGCAGTGAAGGGTTGGCGGCCTATAATTCACCCCTCCACTTT.

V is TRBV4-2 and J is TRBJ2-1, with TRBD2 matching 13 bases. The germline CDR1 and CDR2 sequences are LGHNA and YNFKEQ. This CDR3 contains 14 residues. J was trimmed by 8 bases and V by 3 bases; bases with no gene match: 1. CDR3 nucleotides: TGTGCCAGCAGCCATGGACTAGCGGGAGATGAGCAGTTCTTC. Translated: CASSHGLAGDEQFF.

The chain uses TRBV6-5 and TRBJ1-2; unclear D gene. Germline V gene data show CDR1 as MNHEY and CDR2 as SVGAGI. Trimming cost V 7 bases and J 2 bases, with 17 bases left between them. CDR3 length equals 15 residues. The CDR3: CASNRFEAANYGYTF. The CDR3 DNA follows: TGTGCCAGCAACCGGTTCGAAGCTGCGAACTATGGCTACACCTTC.

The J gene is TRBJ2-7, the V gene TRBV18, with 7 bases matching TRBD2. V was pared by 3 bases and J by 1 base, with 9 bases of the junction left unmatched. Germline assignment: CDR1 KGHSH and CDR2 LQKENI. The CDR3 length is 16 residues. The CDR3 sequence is CASSPMGGGGSYEQYV. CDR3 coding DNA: TGTGCCAGCTCACCGATGGGGGGGGGTGGATCCTACGAGCAGTACGTC.

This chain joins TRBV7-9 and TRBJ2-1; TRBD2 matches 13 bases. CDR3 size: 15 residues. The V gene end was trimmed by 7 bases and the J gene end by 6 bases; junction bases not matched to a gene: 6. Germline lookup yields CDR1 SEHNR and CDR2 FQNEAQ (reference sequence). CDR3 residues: CASTRRTSGSNEQFF. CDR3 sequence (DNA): TGTGCCAGCACACGGCGGACTAGCGGGAGCAATGAGCAGTTCTTC.

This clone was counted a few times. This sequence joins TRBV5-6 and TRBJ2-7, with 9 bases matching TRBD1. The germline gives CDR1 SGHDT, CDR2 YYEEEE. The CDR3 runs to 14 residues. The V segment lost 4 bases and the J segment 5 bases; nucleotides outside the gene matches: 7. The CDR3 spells CASSLPTGGNEQYF. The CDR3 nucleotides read TGTGCCAGCAGCCTGCCGACAGGGGGTAACGAGCAGTACTTC.

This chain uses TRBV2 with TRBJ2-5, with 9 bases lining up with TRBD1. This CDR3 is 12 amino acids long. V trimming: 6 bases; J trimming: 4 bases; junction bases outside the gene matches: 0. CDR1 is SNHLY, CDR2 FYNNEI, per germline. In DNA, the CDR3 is TGTGCCAGCAGGGACAGGGGAGAGACCCAGTACTTC. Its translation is CASRDRGETQYF.